A single TCR beta chain is shown here with its context. The data are from a study of OX40 agonist ivuxolimab in advanced cancers. Study-wide context: Patients were given ivuxolimab, an antibody that agonizes OX40 (CD134). Mean age approximately 59 years, range roughly 23 to 79; around 80% male. Patients got intravenous ivuxolimab at 0.01 to 10 mg/kg every 2 weeks.

The CDR3 is 14 residues long. Germline V gene data show CDR1 as SGHRS and CDR2 as YFSETQ. V trimming: 6 bases; J trimming: 6 bases; junction bases outside the gene matches: 6. This table comes from immunoSEQ multiplex PCR, and its TCRdb copy is limited to in-frame clones, with some not included. The profile shows 100,000 or so clones, about four fifths of them singletons. This receptor was taken from an adult with an advanced solid tumor such as melanoma, head and neck, liver or kidney cancer. This specimen was CD4+ or CD8+ T cells sorted from blood, taken in a trial of the OX40 agonist ivuxolimab. V gene TRBV5-1 combines with J gene TRBJ1-6; TRBD1 agrees at 7 bases. Here the CDR3 DNA reads TGCGCCAGCACGGCAGGGGGTTTTAATTCACCCCTCCACTTT. Its translation: CASTAGGFNSPLHF.